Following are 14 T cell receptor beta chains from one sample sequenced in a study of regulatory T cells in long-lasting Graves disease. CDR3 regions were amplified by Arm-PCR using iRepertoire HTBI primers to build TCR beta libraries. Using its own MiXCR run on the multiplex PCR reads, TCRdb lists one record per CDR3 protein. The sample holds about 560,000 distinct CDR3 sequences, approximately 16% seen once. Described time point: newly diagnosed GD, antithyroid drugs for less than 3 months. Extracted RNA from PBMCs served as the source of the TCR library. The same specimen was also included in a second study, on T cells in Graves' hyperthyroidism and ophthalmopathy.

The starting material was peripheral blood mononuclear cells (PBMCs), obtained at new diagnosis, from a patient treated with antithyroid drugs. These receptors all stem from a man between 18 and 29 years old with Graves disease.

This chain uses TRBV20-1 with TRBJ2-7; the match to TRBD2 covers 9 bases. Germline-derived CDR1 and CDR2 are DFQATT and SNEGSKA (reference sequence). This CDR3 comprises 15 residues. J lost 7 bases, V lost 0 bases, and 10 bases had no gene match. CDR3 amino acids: CSARELAGELSEQYF. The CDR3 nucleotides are TGCAGTGCTAGAGAGTTAGCGGGAGAGTTGAGTGAGCAGTACTTC.

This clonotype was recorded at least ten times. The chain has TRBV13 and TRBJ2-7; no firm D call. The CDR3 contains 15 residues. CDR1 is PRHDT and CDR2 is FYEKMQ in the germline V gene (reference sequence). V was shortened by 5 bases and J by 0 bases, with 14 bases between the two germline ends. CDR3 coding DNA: TGTGCCAGCAGCCCAACCCCACGGACCTCCTACGAGCAGTACTTC. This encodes CASSPTPRTSYEQYF.

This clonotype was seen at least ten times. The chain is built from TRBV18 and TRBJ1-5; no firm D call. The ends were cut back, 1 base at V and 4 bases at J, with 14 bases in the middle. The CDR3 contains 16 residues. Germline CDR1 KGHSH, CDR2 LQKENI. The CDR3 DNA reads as TGTGCCAGCTCACCACTGACCAGGACGGAAAATCAGCCCCAGCATTTT. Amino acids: CASSPLTRTENQPQHF.

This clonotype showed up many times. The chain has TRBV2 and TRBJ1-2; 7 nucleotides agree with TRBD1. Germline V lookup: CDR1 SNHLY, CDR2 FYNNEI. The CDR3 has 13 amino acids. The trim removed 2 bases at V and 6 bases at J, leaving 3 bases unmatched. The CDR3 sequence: CASSERGPDGYTF. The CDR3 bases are TGTGCCAGCAGTGAAAGGGGGCCGGATGGCTACACCTTC.

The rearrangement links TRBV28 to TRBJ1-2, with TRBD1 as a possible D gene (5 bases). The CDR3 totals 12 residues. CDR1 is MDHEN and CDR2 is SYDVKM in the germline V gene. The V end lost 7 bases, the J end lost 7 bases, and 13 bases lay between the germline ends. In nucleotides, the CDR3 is TGTGCCAGCACCCTTGGGGGAAGTGGCTACACCTTC. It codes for CASTLGGSGYTF.

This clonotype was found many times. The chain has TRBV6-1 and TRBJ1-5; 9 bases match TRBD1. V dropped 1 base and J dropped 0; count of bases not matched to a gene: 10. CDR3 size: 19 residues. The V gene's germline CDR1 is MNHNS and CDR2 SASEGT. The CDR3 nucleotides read TGTGCCAGCAGTGAAGAAGGGACAGGGATCCCATATAGCAATCAGCCCCAGCATTTT. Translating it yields CASSEEGTGIPYSNQPQHF.

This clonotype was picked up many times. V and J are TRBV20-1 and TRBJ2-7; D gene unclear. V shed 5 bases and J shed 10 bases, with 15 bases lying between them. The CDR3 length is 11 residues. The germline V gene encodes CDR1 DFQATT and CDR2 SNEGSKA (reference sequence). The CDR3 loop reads CSADLGRKQYF. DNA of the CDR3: TGCAGTGCTGATCTCGGTCGGAAACAGTACTTC.

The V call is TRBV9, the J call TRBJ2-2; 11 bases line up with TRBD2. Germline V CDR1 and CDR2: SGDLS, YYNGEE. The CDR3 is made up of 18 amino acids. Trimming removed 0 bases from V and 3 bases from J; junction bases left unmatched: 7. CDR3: CASSVGDSGRVDTGELFF. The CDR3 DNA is TGTGCCAGCAGCGTAGGGGATAGCGGGAGGGTCGACACCGGGGAGCTGTTTTTT. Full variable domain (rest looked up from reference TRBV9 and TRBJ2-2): DSGVTQTPKHLITATGQRVTLRCSPRSGDLSVYWYQQSLDQGLQFLIQYYNGEERAKGNILERFSAQQFPDLHSELNLSSLELGDSALYFCASSVGDSGRVDTGELFFGEGSRLTVL.

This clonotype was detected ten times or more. CDR3 in DNA: TGTGCCAGCAGCTTAAACTCTTACACCGGGGAGCTGTTTTTT. Encoded protein: CASSLNSYTGELFF. This chain links TRBV11-2 with TRBJ2-2; D gene ambiguous. Germline V gene data show CDR1 as SGHAT and CDR2 as FQNNGV. CDR3 size: 14 residues. The V end lost 2 bases, the J end lost 3 bases, and 7 bases lay between the germline ends.

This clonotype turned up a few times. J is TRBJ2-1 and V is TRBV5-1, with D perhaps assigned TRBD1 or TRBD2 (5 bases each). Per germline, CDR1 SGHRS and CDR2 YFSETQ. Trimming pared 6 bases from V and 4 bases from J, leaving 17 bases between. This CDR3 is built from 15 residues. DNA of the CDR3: TGCGCCAGCACTGGGACGCCCCTGGGGTACAATGAGCAGTTCTTC. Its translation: CASTGTPLGYNEQFF.

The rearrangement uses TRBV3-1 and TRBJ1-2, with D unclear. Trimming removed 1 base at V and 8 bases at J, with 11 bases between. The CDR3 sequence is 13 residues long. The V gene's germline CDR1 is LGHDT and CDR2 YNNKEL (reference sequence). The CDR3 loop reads CASSQGSSQGYTF. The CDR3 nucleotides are TGTGCCAGCAGCCAAGGCTCCTCGCAGGGCTACACCTTC.

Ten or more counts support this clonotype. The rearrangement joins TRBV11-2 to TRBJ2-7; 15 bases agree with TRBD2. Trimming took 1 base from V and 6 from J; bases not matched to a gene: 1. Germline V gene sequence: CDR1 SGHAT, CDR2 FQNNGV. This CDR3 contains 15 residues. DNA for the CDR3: TGTGCCAGCAGCTTAGGGACTAGCGGGGGGGGCGAGCAGTACTTC. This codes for CASSLGTSGGGEQYF.

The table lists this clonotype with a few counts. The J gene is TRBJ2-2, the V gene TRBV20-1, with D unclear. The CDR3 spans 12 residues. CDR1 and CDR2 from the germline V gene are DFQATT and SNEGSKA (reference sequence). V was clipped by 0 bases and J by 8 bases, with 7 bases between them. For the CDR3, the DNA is TGCAGTGCTAGAGATGAAATGGGGGAGCTGTTTTTT. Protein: CSARDEMGELFF.

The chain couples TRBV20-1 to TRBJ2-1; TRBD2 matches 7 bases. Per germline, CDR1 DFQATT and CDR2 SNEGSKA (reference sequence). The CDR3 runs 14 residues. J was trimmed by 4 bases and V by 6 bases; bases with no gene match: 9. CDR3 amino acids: CSAKTGEGYNEQFF. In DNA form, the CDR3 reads TGCAGTGCCAAGACGGGGGAGGGTTACAATGAGCAGTTCTTC.